This record concerns one T cell receptor (beta chain) sequence. Its specificity is unknown. The data were taken from a study of T cell repertoires in cytomegalovirus infection. Study at large: It can be stated that public TCR beta signatures indicated CMV infection as well as a matching HLA type.

TCRdb itself ran the reads through MiXCR, one entry per CDR3 protein. The table lists more than 500,000 distinct CDR3 sequences, approximately 15% of them singletons. The CDR3 length is 16 residues. V gave up 2 bases and J gave up 0 bases, with 11 bases separating them. Germline V CDR1 and CDR2: SGHNT, YENEEA. Study-level results: Totalled public TCR beta family frequency picked out people who carried CMV plus the relevant HLA.

This chain connects TRBV11-3 to TRBJ2-1; TRBD1 is a possible D gene (5 bases). The source of this sequence is a human donor in good health (CMV status not recorded). Some clones in this sample may be carry-over from other donors' samples. The sequenced material came from CD8+ T cells from PBMCs. The CDR3 DNA reads as TGTGCCAGCAGCTTAAGGGGAAAAACCTCCTACAATGAGCAGTTCTTC. Residues: CASSLRGKTSYNEQFF.